The 27 T cell receptor beta chains below come from one sample, sequenced in a study of blood T cell repertoires in COVID-19 (dated by TCRdb to 2018 to 2020). The method behind the library was the immunoSEQ multiplex PCR assay. TCRdb stores this immuneACCESS table with in-frame sequences only. Part of the clones is absent; in the studies checked, under half of the shortfall reflects unresolved V genes, and no reason is known for the rest. In all, the sample holds 150,000 or so clones, and about 80% of those were seen once. Of the sample, approximately 32% is held by the ten largest clones. Input material: peripheral blood. The source of these receptors is a woman in her fifties or sixties with acute or convalescent COVID-19.

This clone is a singleton in its sample. V and J are TRBV27 and TRBJ1-2; the match to TRBD1 covers 8 bases. J gave up 4 bases and V 5 bases, and 9 bases lay outside the gene matches. The CDR3 has 15 residues. Germline CDR1 MNHEY, CDR2 SMNVEV (reference sequence). CDR3 nucleotides: TGTGCCAGCAGTCTCCGGACAGGGATGGGCTATGGCTACACCTTC. It is translated as CASSLRTGMGYGYTF.

The chain has TRBV19 and TRBJ1-5; the match to TRBD1 covers 10 bases. Germline CDR1 and CDR2: LNHDA and SQIVND (reference sequence). This CDR3 is 14 amino acids long. J lost 6 bases, V lost 7 bases, and 6 bases had no gene match. The chain's CDR3 is CASNGDRGSQPQHF. CDR3 in DNA: TGTGCCAGTAACGGGGACAGGGGAAGTCAGCCCCAGCATTTT.

The table lists this clone with a few counts. This rearrangement joins TRBV3-1 (or the pseudogene TRBV3-2) to TRBJ2-5, with 12 bases that match TRBD2. The V gene end was trimmed by 2 bases and the J gene end by 5 bases; junction bases not matched to a gene: 0. The CDR3 is 14 amino acids. CDR1 and CDR2 from the germline V gene are LGHDT and YNNKEL (reference sequence). Written as DNA, the CDR3 is TGTGCCAGCAGCCAACTAGCGGGGGGGGAGACCCAGTACTTC. This translates into CASSQLAGGETQYF.

The genes are TRBV7-9 and TRBJ1-1; 10 nucleotides align to TRBD1. V shed 5 bases and J 5 bases; nucleotides not matched to a gene: 11. CDR3 length: 16 amino acids. Germline CDR1 SEHNR, CDR2 FQNEAQ (reference sequence). In DNA form, the CDR3 reads TGTGCCAGCAGCCTTAGACAGGGGGCGAAGGAAACTGAAGCTTTCTTT. Encoded protein: CASSLRQGAKETEAFF.

This clone turned up a few times. The V gene is TRBV5-1, the J gene TRBJ1-4, with 8 bases that match TRBD1. Germline V gene lookup returns CDR1 SGHRS and CDR2 YFSETQ. The CDR3 spans 14 residues. J gave up 8 bases and V 4 bases, and 7 bases lay outside the gene matches. The CDR3 nucleotides read TGCGCCAGCAGCCCCGGACAGGGAGGGGAAAAACTGTTTTTT. The encoded protein is CASSPGQGGEKLFF.

The chain carries TRBV4-1 and TRBJ2-1; 7 nucleotides align to TRBD1. The CDR3 has 15 residues. The junction had 10 bases not matched to a gene; V was cut back by 8 bases and J by 3 bases. Germline V gives CDR1 MGHRA, CDR2 YSYEKL. The CDR3 is CASADRGQVYNEQFF. CDR3 in DNA: TGCGCCAGCGCAGATAGGGGGCAAGTCTACAATGAGCAGTTCTTC.

This clone has only one observation. Here the CDR3 DNA reads TGCGCCAGCAGCTTGGGGGCGGGCCCCCCAAGCGGCTACACCTTC. Protein: CASSLGAGPPSGYTF. This chain joins TRBV5-1 and TRBJ1-2; no definite D call. The CDR3 is 15 residues long. Germline loops: CDR1 SGHRS, CDR2 YFSETQ. Trimming cost V 0 bases and J 8 bases, with 17 bases left between them. The complete variable domain, with remaining parts taken from reference TRBV5-1 and TRBJ1-2, reads KAGVTQTPRYLIKTRGQQVTLSCSPISGHRSVSWYQQTPGQGLQFLFEYFSETQRNKGNFPGRFSGRQFSNSRSEMNVSTLELGDSALYLCASSLGAGPPSGYTFGSGTRLTVV.

V and J are TRBV5-1 and TRBJ2-7; TRBD1 matches at 10 bases. The CDR3 loop spans 14 amino acids. V lost 2 bases to trimming and J lost 5 bases; unmatched junction nucleotides: 4. Germline V gene sequence: CDR1 SGHRS, CDR2 YFSETQ. The CDR3 bases are TGCGCCAGCAGCTTCGGACAGGGGGTCGACGAGCAGTACTTC. Amino acids: CASSFGQGVDEQYF.

This CDR3 is CSVEGTQGYGYTF. The DNA of the CDR3 is TGCAGCGTTGAAGGGACCCAGGGATATGGCTACACCTTC. The J gene is TRBJ1-2, the V gene TRBV29-1, with a weak D call TRBD1 (5 bases). The ends were cut back, 1 base at V and 5 bases at J, with 11 bases in the middle. This CDR3 region has 13 residues. Germline CDR1 SQVTM, CDR2 ANQGSEA.

The chain combines TRBV18 with TRBJ2-7, with a tentative D call TRBD2 (7 bases). Trimming took off 9 bases at V and 7 bases at J, with 19 bases between the two ends. The CDR3 is 13 residues long. Germline loops: CDR1 KGHSH, CDR2 LQKENI. The CDR3 DNA reads TGTGCCAGTTCCGTCGGGGGGCTAAGAGAGCAGTACTTC. Residues: CASSVGGLREQYF. Full variable domain (rest looked up from reference TRBV18 and TRBJ2-7): NAGVMQNPRHLVRRRGQEARLRCSPMKGHSHVYWYRQLPEEGLKFMVYLQKENIIDESGMPKERFSAEFPKEGPSILRIQQVVRGDSAAYFCASSVGGLREQYFGPGTRLTVT.

The chain uses TRBV6-5 and TRBJ1-6, with TRBD1 as a possible D gene (5 bases). The germline CDR1 and CDR2 sequences are MNHEY and SVGAGI. The CDR3 loop spans 15 amino acids. The V end was cut by 0 bases, the J end by 8 bases, with 11 bases between. The CDR3 protein is CASSYSVTGDSPLHF. CDR3 nucleotides: TGTGCCAGCAGTTACTCAGTGACGGGGGATTCACCCCTCCACTTT.

The chain joins TRBV29-1 to TRBJ1-1; 9 nucleotides align to TRBD1. This CDR3 is built from 16 residues. V trimming: 7 bases; J trimming: 1 base; junction bases outside the gene matches: 13. The germline CDR1 and CDR2 sequences are SQVTM and ANQGSEA. CDR3 residues: CSALKWDRDRNTEAFF. Here the CDR3 DNA reads TGCAGCGCCTTAAAGTGGGACAGGGACCGGAACACTGAAGCTTTCTTT. Full variable domain (missing parts from reference TRBV29-1 and TRBJ1-1): SAVISQKPSRDICQRGTSLTIQCQVDSQVTMMFWYRQQPGQSLTLIATANQGSEATYESGFVIDKFPISRPNLTFSTLTVSNMSPEDSSIYLCSALKWDRDRNTEAFFGQGTRLTVV.

V is TRBV28 and J is TRBJ2-3; 10 bases are shared with TRBD2. The CDR3 runs to 17 residues. V shed 5 bases and J 2 bases; nucleotides not matched to a gene: 10. From germline, CDR1 is MDHEN and CDR2 SYDVKM. The DNA for the CDR3 is TGTGCCAGCAGTCCCTCTAACGGACTAGCGGACACAGATACGCAGTATTTT. Translating gives CASSPSNGLADTDTQYF.

This chain uses TRBV5-1 with TRBJ2-3; weak D call: TRBD1 (7 bases). V was cut by 1 base and J by 0 bases, with 15 bases left in between. Germline V gives CDR1 SGHRS, CDR2 YFSETQ. The CDR3 sequence is 17 residues long. The CDR3 spells CASSLRQGGPSTDTQYF. As DNA, the CDR3 is TGCGCCAGCAGCTTGCGGCAGGGGGGCCCTAGCACAGATACGCAGTATTTT. The full variable domain, rest sourced from reference TRBV5-1 and TRBJ2-3, is KAGVTQTPRYLIKTRGQQVTLSCSPISGHRSVSWYQQTPGQGLQFLFEYFSETQRNKGNFPGRFSGRQFSNSRSEMNVSTLELGDSALYLCASSLRQGGPSTDTQYFGPGTRLTVL.

The chain recombines TRBV4-1 with TRBJ1-1; possibly TRBD1 for D (5 bases). Germline V lookup: CDR1 MGHRA, CDR2 YSYEKL. Trimming took 4 bases from V and 4 from J, leaving 13 bases between them. CDR3 length: 14 amino acids. This CDR3 is CASSLGVIGTEAFF. CDR3 DNA sequence: TGCGCCAGCAGCCTAGGGGTTATCGGCACTGAAGCTTTCTTT.

The chain couples TRBV6-1 to TRBJ2-3, with 12 bases identical to TRBD2. Trimming took 0 bases from V and 3 from J; bases not matched to a gene: 4. The germline V gene encodes CDR1 MNHNS and CDR2 SASEGT. The CDR3 is made up of 17 amino acids. CDR3 amino acids: CASSEALAGGPTDTQYF. CDR3 in DNA: TGTGCCAGCAGTGAAGCGCTAGCGGGGGGGCCGACAGATACGCAGTATTTT.

V gene TRBV19 combines with J gene TRBJ1-1; TRBD1 aligns across 10 bases. CDR3 length: 15 amino acids. CDR1 is LNHDA, CDR2 SQIVND, per germline (reference sequence). The V and J ends lost 7 bases and 5 bases, in that order; junction bases with no gene match: 10. The CDR3 nucleotides read TGTGCCAGTACCCGCGACAGGGGGCGAAAAACTGAAGCTTTCTTT. Translating gives CASTRDRGRKTEAFF.

The rearrangement uses TRBV9 and TRBJ2-7; TRBD1 matches 11 bases. The CDR3 runs 15 residues. CDR1 is SGDLS, CDR2 YYNGEE, per germline. J gave up 6 bases and V 4 bases, and 9 bases lay outside the gene matches. CDR3 sequence: CASSPLPGTGGEQYF. The CDR3 DNA reads TGTGCCAGCAGCCCCCTCCCCGGGACAGGGGGCGAGCAGTACTTC.

The rearrangement uses TRBV5-1 and TRBJ1-1; possibly TRBD1 for D (5 bases). Germline V lookup: CDR1 SGHRS, CDR2 YFSETQ. Trimming stripped 4 bases from V and 3 bases from J, with 13 bases between. CDR3 size: 14 residues. CDR3 bases: TGCGCCAGCAGCCCAGGGTACTCGGACACTGAAGCTTTCTTT. Protein: CASSPGYSDTEAFF.

The chain is built from TRBV2 and TRBJ2-5; maybe TRBD2 (6 bases). The CDR3 covers 15 residues. Looked up from germline, CDR1 is SNHLY and CDR2 is FYNNEI. With 4 bases removed from V and 0 bases from J, the gap between germline ends came to 12 bases. The CDR3 nucleotides read TGTGCCAGCAGTGTGGGGGGAGTAAACCAAGAGACCCAGTACTTC. Translated: CASSVGGVNQETQYF.

The gene calls are TRBV2 and TRBJ2-3, with 13 bases identical to TRBD2. Unmatched junction bases numbered 9, after V lost 6 bases and J lost 0 bases. This CDR3 comprises 18 residues. Germline CDR1 and CDR2: SNHLY and FYNNEI. This CDR3 is CASSTWTSGGPSTDTQYF. In DNA form, the CDR3 reads TGTGCCAGCAGCACCTGGACTAGCGGGGGCCCTAGCACAGATACGCAGTATTTT.

The CDR3 DNA is TGTGCCAGCAGACCAAATAACCGGGGGAATCAGCCCCAGCATTTT. Translation gives CASRPNNRGNQPQHF. The chain carries TRBV27 and TRBJ1-5, with TRBD1 as a possible D gene (5 bases). V lost 6 bases and J lost 4, with 16 bases in between. This CDR3 comprises 15 residues. Germline V lookup: CDR1 MNHEY, CDR2 SMNVEV (reference sequence).

This clone was counted once. This chain links TRBV19 with TRBJ2-6; 8 positions match TRBD1. Germline CDR1 and CDR2: LNHDA and SQIVND (reference sequence). Trimming took 9 bases from V and 4 from J; bases not matched to a gene: 5. This CDR3 region has 14 residues. The CDR3: CASHRGSGANVLTF. The CDR3 coding sequence is TGTGCCAGCCACAGGGGGTCCGGGGCCAACGTCCTGACTTTC.

The J gene is TRBJ1-3, the V gene TRBV19; D is unresolved. Trimming pared 5 bases from V and 4 bases from J, leaving 24 bases between. The CDR3 totals 18 residues. Germline CDR1 and CDR2: LNHDA and SQIVND (reference sequence). The CDR3, as DNA: TGTGCCAGTAGTCCACTCCGTGACGAGGCTCCCGCAGGAAACACCATATATTTT. Its translation: CASSPLRDEAPAGNTIYF.

The J gene is TRBJ2-1, the V gene TRBV19; no definite D call. Germline lookup yields CDR1 LNHDA and CDR2 SQIVND (reference sequence). The CDR3 is 13 residues long. V shed 7 bases and J shed 5 bases, with 12 bases lying between them. The CDR3 nucleotides read TGTGCCAGTACCCCGCCGACTGACAATGAGCAGTTCTTC. This encodes CASTPPTDNEQFF.

The chain carries TRBV4-2 and TRBJ1-2, with D maybe TRBD1 (6 bases). Germline CDR1 reads LGHNA; CDR2 reads YNFKEQ. The CDR3 has 20 amino acids. Trimming removed 0 bases at V and 4 bases at J, with 27 bases between. The CDR3 DNA reads TGTGCCAGCAGCCAAGATAGCGTTTCGACAGGAAAGTTCGGCGGCTATGGCTACACCTTC. This codes for CASSQDSVSTGKFGGYGYTF.

This clone occurred once. V usage is TRBV5-1 and J usage is TRBJ2-5; TRBD1 aligns across 9 bases. The trim removed 4 bases at V and 4 bases at J, leaving 5 bases unmatched. This CDR3 has 14 residues. Germline CDR1 SGHRS, CDR2 YFSETQ. CDR3 coding DNA: TGCGCCAGCAGCCTACAGGGGGCGGGAGAGACCCAGTACTTC. This gives the protein CASSLQGAGETQYF.